A selection of T cell receptor beta chains follows, all from one sample in a study of T cell responses to AZD1222 COVID-19 vaccine. Generated by immunoSEQ multiplex PCR, the TCRdb table keeps only in-frame clones and is missing some. The table has over 90,000 clones, 92% seen once; the top ten hold about 3.4%. Specimen: peripheral blood, collected 28 days after the second AZD1222 dose. The receptors were gathered from an adult who received the AZD1222 COVID-19 vaccine. CDR3s include the opening cysteine and the closing phenylalanine or tryptophan. A D gene is named only where the DNA matches it firmly. Size is stated for part of the rows, as once, few or many counts, or as a class when the clone is expanded.

clone_size	v_call	j_call	d_call	cdr3_nt	cdr3_aa
NA	TRBV18	TRBJ1-1	NA	TGTGCCAGCTCACCATTGTCGAACACTGAAGCTTTCTTT	CASSPLSNTEAFF
NA	TRBV3-1/TRBV3-2	TRBJ2-3	TRBD2	TGTGCCAGCAGCCAAGTCGCCGCTAGCGGGGGGCCCCTGGACACAGATACGCAGTATTTT	CASSQVAASGGPLDTDTQYF
NA	TRBV28	TRBJ1-6	NA	TGTGCCAGCAGTTTAGGCGGGAGACGAAATTCACCCCTCCACTTT	CASSLGGRRNSPLHF
NA	TRBV6-5	TRBJ1-1	NA	TGTGCCAGCAGTTACGGACGGGCGATGAACACTGAAGCTTTCTTT	CASSYGRAMNTEAFF
NA	TRBV6-5	TRBJ1-1	NA	TGTGCCAGCAGTTCAGGAAACACTGAAGCTTTCTTT	CASSSGNTEAFF
NA	TRBV9	TRBJ1-2	NA	TGTGCCAGCAGCGGGATGACAGAGGATAACTATGGCTACACCTTC	CASSGMTEDNYGYTF
NA	TRBV11-2	TRBJ2-5	TRBD2	TGTGCCAGCAGCCTCGGACTAGCGGGGGGGGCAGGGGAGACCCAGTACTTC	CASSLGLAGGAGETQYF
NA	TRBV7-2	TRBJ2-3	TRBD2	TGTGCCAGCAGCTCCCGACTAGCGGGGCGTCCCCTCCGCACAGATACGCAGTATTTT	CASSSRLAGRPLRTDTQYF
NA	TRBV30	TRBJ1-6	NA	TGTGCCTGGGCAATGAGTGGGGGTACTCCCCTCCACTTT	CAWAMSGGTPLHF
NA	TRBV6-5	TRBJ1-1	TRBD1	TGTGCCAGCAGTTACGGCAGGACAGGGGGAAGAGGTGAAGCTTTCTTT	CASSYGRTGGRGEAFF
NA	TRBV28	TRBJ1-3	NA	TGTGCCAGCAGAAGGGTAGCTTCTGGAAACACCATATATTTT	CASRRVASGNTIYF
NA	TRBV5-1	TRBJ1-6	NA	TGCGCCAGCAGCTTGGTGCCAATTGATTCACCCCTCCACTTT	CASSLVPIDSPLHF
NA	TRBV18	TRBJ1-2	NA	TGTGCCAGCTCTGGGGCAGACCTTTATGGCTACACCTTC	CASSGADLYGYTF
NA	TRBV6-5	TRBJ1-4	NA	TGTGCCAGCAGTTCGACGCGTACTAATGAAAAACTGTTTTTT	CASSSTRTNEKLFF
NA	TRBV7-2	TRBJ1-6	NA	TGTGCCAGCAGGAGGTTGGGAGACATAATCTCACCCCTCCACTTT	CASRRLGDIISPLHF
NA	TRBV7-2	TRBJ1-1	NA	TGTGCCAGCCAGGTGGGGGAGAACACTGAAGCTTTCTTT	CASQVGENTEAFF
NA	TRBV29-1	TRBJ2-2	NA	TGCAGCGCCGGACAGAACACCGGGGAGCTGTTTTTT	CSAGQNTGELFF
NA	TRBV29-1	TRBJ2-3	NA	TGCAGCGTTGAAAAGAGGGGGGGGCCGAGTCTCACAGATACGCAGTATTTT	CSVEKRGGPSLTDTQYF
NA	TRBV10-2	TRBJ1-5	NA	TGCGCCAGCAGTGAGTCCGGGGGTAGCAATCAGCCCCAGCATTTT	CASSESGGSNQPQHF
NA	TRBV18	TRBJ1-2	TRBD1	TGTGCCAGCTCAACAACAGGGGGCCCCTATGGCTACACCTTC	CASSTTGGPYGYTF
NA	TRBV7-9	TRBJ2-7	TRBD1	TGTGCCAGCAGCTTAGGGGGACAGGGCGGCGAGCAGTACTTC	CASSLGGQGGEQYF
NA	TRBV7-9	TRBJ1-5	TRBD1	TGTGCCAGCAGCGGGGGGACAGGCAATCAGCCCCAGCATTTT	CASSGGTGNQPQHF
NA	TRBV28	TRBJ2-7	TRBD1	TGTGCCAGCAGTTCACAGGGGGGAGGCTCCTACGAGCAGTACTTC	CASSSQGGGSYEQYF
NA	TRBV4-3	TRBJ1-2	NA	TGCGCCAGCAGCCAAGGCATCGACTATGGCTACACCTTC	CASSQGIDYGYTF
NA	TRBV5-4	TRBJ1-5	NA	TGTGCCAGCAGCTTGGCCCCAGGGGGCAATCAGCCCCAGCATTTT	CASSLAPGGNQPQHF
once	TRBV12-3/TRBV12-4	TRBJ1-6	NA	TGTGCCAGCAGTCGGACGGAGAATTCACCCCTCCACTTT	CASSRTENSPLHF
NA	TRBV29-1	TRBJ2-7	NA	TGCAGCGTTGACCATCGTTTCGGCAGGAGGGATTACTTC	CSVDHRFGRRDYF
NA	TRBV28	TRBJ1-2	NA	TGTGCCAGCAGTTTAGGGGCTCGTGTCTATGGCTACACCTTC	CASSLGARVYGYTF
NA	TRBV6-5	TRBJ2-1	NA	TGTGCCAGCAGTTTAAGACAGTACAATGAGCAGTTCTTC	CASSLRQYNEQFF
NA	TRBV6-2/TRBV6-3	TRBJ2-3	NA	TGTGCCAGCAGTAGTCAGTACACAGATACGCAGTATTTT	CASSSQYTDTQYF
NA	TRBV5-4	TRBJ2-1	NA	TGTGCCAGCAGCTTGGTAGGGCCACTCAAACGTTACGACAATGAGCAGTTCTTC	CASSLVGPLKRYDNEQFF
NA	TRBV10-3	TRBJ2-1	TRBD2	TGTGCCACAGGGAGGATAGCGGGGCACAATGAGCAGTTCTTC	CATGRIAGHNEQFF
NA	TRBV5-1	TRBJ2-7	NA	TGCGCCAGCAGCTTGGTTCCCAGGGGGGTGTACGAGCAGTACTTC	CASSLVPRGVYEQYF
NA	TRBV27	TRBJ1-5	NA	TGTGCCAGCAGTTTTTCAGGGGTCAATCAGCCCCAGCATTTT	CASSFSGVNQPQHF
NA	TRBV6-2/TRBV6-3	TRBJ1-1	NA	TGTGCCAGCAGCCCGACGGGGGCTGGCGCTTTCTTT	CASSPTGAGAFF
once	TRBV10-1	TRBJ2-7	TRBD2	TGCGCCAGCAGTGATGGGGTAGCGGGGGGTAACGAGCAGTACTTC	CASSDGVAGGNEQYF
NA	TRBV4-1	TRBJ1-5	NA	TGCGCCAGCAGCCAAGGAGATAATAGCAATCAGCCCCAGCATTTT	CASSQGDNSNQPQHF
NA	TRBV5-1	TRBJ2-3	TRBD2	TGCGCCAGCAGCACACGGACTAGTCGGACTAGCACAGATACGCAGTATTTT	CASSTRTSRTSTDTQYF
NA	TRBV19	TRBJ1-2	NA	TGTGCCAGTAGTTTGTGCTACACCTTC	CASSLCYTF
NA	TRBV9	TRBJ1-2	NA	TGTGCCAGCAGCGTCGGCCAGACAGGACCTAACTATGGCTACACCTTC	CASSVGQTGPNYGYTF
NA	TRBV11-2	TRBJ2-7	NA	TGTGCCAGCAGCTTCCAGGGATACGAGCAGTACTTC	CASSFQGYEQYF
medium-sized	TRBV2	TRBJ1-4	NA	TGTGCCAGCAGTGCCGTCGGAACTAATGAAAAACTGTTTTTT	CASSAVGTNEKLFF
NA	TRBV4-2	TRBJ2-3	NA	TGTGCCAGCAGCCAATCATCCGGGCGGGGAGATCGTGGGCAGTATTTT	CASSQSSGRGDRGQYF
NA	TRBV6-1	TRBJ1-1	NA	TGTGCCAGCAGTGAGGTGTGGGGGCTGAGTACTGAAGCTTTCTTT	CASSEVWGLSTEAFF
NA	TRBV4-3	TRBJ2-1	TRBD2	TGCGCCAGCAGCCAAGAGCACCTAGCGGGGGGGCTATACAATGAGCAGTTCTTC	CASSQEHLAGGLYNEQFF
NA	TRBV19	TRBJ1-2	NA	TGTGCCAGTAGTATAGATCGAGCTAACTATGGCTACACCTTC	CASSIDRANYGYTF
NA	TRBV6-5	TRBJ2-7	NA	TGTGCCAGCAGTCTCGAGGGAATTGGCTACGAGCAGTACTTC	CASSLEGIGYEQYF
NA	TRBV7-3	TRBJ2-5	NA	TGTGCCAGCAGCCGACTTGGAACAGAGACCCAGTACTTC	CASSRLGTETQYF
NA	TRBV5-6	TRBJ2-3	NA	TGTGCCAGCAGAAATGTACGGACAGATACGCAGTATTTT	CASRNVRTDTQYF
NA	TRBV11-2	TRBJ1-1	NA	TGTGCCAGCAGCTTAGGGACAGACACTGAAGCTTTCTTT	CASSLGTDTEAFF
NA	TRBV4-2	TRBJ2-3	NA	TGTGCCAGCAGCCAAGATCACAGCGGAAGCACAGATACGCAGTATTTT	CASSQDHSGSTDTQYF
NA	TRBV6-5	TRBJ2-5	NA	TGTGCCAGCAGTTACGTCGCGTACATGGGGGAGACCCAGTACTTC	CASSYVAYMGETQYF
NA	TRBV4-2	TRBJ2-4	TRBD2	TGTGCCAGCAGCCAAGACCTAAGACTAGCGGGGAAAGGGTTGGCCAAAAACATTCAGTACTTC	CASSQDLRLAGKGLAKNIQYF